The 5 T cell receptor beta chains listed next were all sequenced from one sample in a study of CD8 T cells in Susac syndrome (dated by TCRdb to between 2018 and 2020). Library generation was performed with the immunoSEQ multiplex PCR assay. RNA was extracted using the RNeasy kit, and about 0.45 to 1 ug of the RNA was reverse transcribed with random hexamers. Clones were called with MiXCR by TCRdb after fastp trimmed the public reads at Q25, and only in-frame beta chains were retained. Each CDR3 protein gets just one entry, which takes the most common genes and DNA from the rows behind it. The sample data list about 140,000 distinct CDR3 sequences, and roughly 94% of these were observed just once. The ten biggest clones cover 0.065% to 0.1% of the sample. The sequenced sample consisted of CD4+ T cells from PBMCs. Source of these receptors: a human donor in good health.

J is TRBJ1-3 and V is TRBV5-1; maybe TRBD1 (6 bases). Germline V gene data show CDR1 as SGHRS and CDR2 as YFSETQ. The CDR3 runs 16 residues. The V end was cut by 0 bases, the J end by 0 bases, with 10 bases between. CDR3 coding DNA: TGCGCCAGCAGCTTGGGACAGGTGAACTCTGGAAACACCATATATTTT. Translating gives CASSLGQVNSGNTIYF.

This sequence joins TRBV7-9 and TRBJ2-1; D is perhaps TRBD1 or TRBD2 (6 bases each). The V and J ends lost 4 bases and 7 bases respectively, with 17 bases between them. Germline V gives CDR1 SEHNR, CDR2 FQNEAQ (reference sequence). There are 15 residues in the CDR3. The CDR3 DNA is TGTGCCAGCAGCTCCGGGGGCAGGGTACGGAATGAGCAGTTCTTC. Encoded protein: CASSSGGRVRNEQFF.

This clonotype is a singleton in its sample. This chain joins TRBV12-3 or TRBV12-4 and TRBJ1-2; the D is unclear. The CDR3 contains 13 residues. The V end was cut by 6 bases, the J end by 4 bases, with 12 bases between. CDR3: CASSSTERYGYTF. The CDR3 nucleotides read TGTGCCAGCAGCTCCACAGAGCGCTATGGCTACACCTTC.

This chain joins TRBV3-1 and TRBJ1-1; the D is unclear. Germline CDR1 reads LGHDT; CDR2 reads YNNKEL (reference sequence). V lost 0 bases and J 8 bases, leaving 10 bases between the germline ends. This CDR3 comprises 13 residues. CDR3 nucleotides: TGTGCCAGCAGCCAAGAACACGGTCGCGAAGCTTTCTTT. This translates into CASSQEHGREAFF.

V is TRBV6-1 and J is TRBJ1-5; weak D call: TRBD1 (6 bases). Germline CDR1 MNHNS, CDR2 SASEGT. This CDR3 has 16 amino acids. V gave up 5 bases and J gave up 0 bases, with 14 bases separating them. The CDR3 DNA follows: TGTGCCAGCAGTCCGTTAAGGGGGAATAGCAATCAGCCCCAGCATTTT. Translation: CASSPLRGNSNQPQHF.